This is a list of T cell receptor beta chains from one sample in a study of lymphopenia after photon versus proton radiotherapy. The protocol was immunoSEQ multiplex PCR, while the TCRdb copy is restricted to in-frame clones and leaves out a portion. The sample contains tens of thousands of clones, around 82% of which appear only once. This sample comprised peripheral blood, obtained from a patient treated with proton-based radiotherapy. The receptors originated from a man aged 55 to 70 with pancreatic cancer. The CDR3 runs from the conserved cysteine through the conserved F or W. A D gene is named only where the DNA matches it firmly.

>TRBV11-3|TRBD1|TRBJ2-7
CASSIITGGHREQYF
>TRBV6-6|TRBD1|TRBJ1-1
CASSTGTGPFEAFF
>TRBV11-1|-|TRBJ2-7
CASSFGQTYEQYF
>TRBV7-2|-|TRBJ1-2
CASSLSLNYGYTF
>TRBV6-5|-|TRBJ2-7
CASTPSRGYEQYF
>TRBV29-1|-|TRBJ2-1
CSVVRQGGYEQFF
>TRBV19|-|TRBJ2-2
CASRRAGELFF
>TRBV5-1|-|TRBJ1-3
CASSLSVGNTIYF
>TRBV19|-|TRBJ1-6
CASSPAGGNSPLHF
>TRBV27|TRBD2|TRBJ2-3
CASRTSGTDTQYF
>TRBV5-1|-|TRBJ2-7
CASSTRDGSYEQYF
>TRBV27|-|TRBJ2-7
CASSLSWSTYEQYF
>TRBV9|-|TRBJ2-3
CASSAYVSSTDTQYF
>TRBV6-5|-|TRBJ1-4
CASSYLDRKVFF
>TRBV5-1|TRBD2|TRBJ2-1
CASTSIAGSSYNEQFF
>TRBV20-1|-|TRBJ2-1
CSAGSLNEQFF